One and the same sample provided the 27 T cell receptor beta chains below, sequenced in a study of graft-versus-host responses after intestinal transplantation. Assay used: immunoSEQ multiplex PCR; TCRdb lists only in-frame clones, some missing. The table shows 7,500 to 10,000 clones, with just under 80% occurring only once. Intraepithelial and lamina propria lymphocytes were isolated from graft specimens. This specimen was ileum tissue, taken 500 to 550 days after intestinal transplant. These receptors were collected from a human patient who received an intestinal transplant, so some T cells may come from the graft donor.

The rearrangement uses TRBV19 and TRBJ2-1; TRBD2 is a possible D gene (7 bases). The V gene lost 6 bases and the J gene lost 0 bases, with 18 bases spanning the gap. The CDR3 is made up of 17 amino acids. Per germline, CDR1 LNHDA and CDR2 SQIVND (reference sequence). The CDR3 sequence is CASSFFGGRHSYNEQFF. The CDR3 DNA sequence: TGTGCCAGTAGCTTCTTCGGGGGGCGTCACTCCTACAATGAGCAGTTCTTC.

This clone was detected once. The chain links TRBV9 to TRBJ2-7; the D gene is possibly TRBD1 (6 bases). Trimming pared 0 bases from V and 5 bases from J, leaving 15 bases between. The length of the CDR3 is 15 residues. In germline, CDR1 is SGDLS, CDR2 YYNGEE. CDR3 residues: CASSVDFRGVNEQYF. In nucleotides, the CDR3 is TGTGCCAGCAGCGTAGATTTCAGGGGAGTCAACGAGCAGTACTTC.

This clone was counted a few times. The chain joins TRBV4-3 to TRBJ2-7; D gene unclear. Germline CDR1 is LGHNA and CDR2 is YSLEER. This CDR3 comprises 13 residues. The ends were cut back, 1 base at V and 3 bases at J, with 7 bases in the middle. As DNA, the CDR3 is TGCGCCAGCAGCCAAGCACTTTACTACGAGCAGTACTTC. Protein product: CASSQALYYEQYF.

The chain combines TRBV28 with TRBJ1-6, with D maybe TRBD1 (5 bases). V was clipped by 4 bases and J by 9 bases, with 13 bases between them. This CDR3 is 14 amino acids long. Germline V CDR1 and CDR2: MDHEN, SYDVKM. CDR3 protein: CASSWGSTLSPLHF. Here the CDR3 DNA reads TGTGCCAGCAGTTGGGGCAGCACACTTTCACCCCTCCACTTT.

The V gene is TRBV6-6, the J gene TRBJ1-6; a weak D match, TRBD1 (6 bases). CDR3 length: 11 residues. Germline assignment: CDR1 MNHNY and CDR2 SVGAGI (reference sequence). V lost 8 bases and J 13 bases, leaving 12 bases between the germline ends. Written as DNA, the CDR3 is TGTGCCAGCGGGGAGGGGGGCCCCCTCCACTTT. This gives the protein CASGEGGPLHF.

V gene TRBV7-7 combines with J gene TRBJ2-2; 8 bases match TRBD1. The CDR3 covers 15 residues. Germline lookup yields CDR1 SSHAT and CDR2 FNYEAQ (reference sequence). Trimming at V came to 3 bases and at J to 5 bases, leaving 5 bases not matched to a gene. The CDR3 is CASSLGRGQTGELFF. For the CDR3, the DNA is TGTGCCAGCAGCTTGGGCAGGGGGCAAACCGGGGAGCTGTTTTTT.

This chain joins TRBV4-1 and TRBJ1-1, with 7 positions matching TRBD1. This CDR3 is 19 amino acids long. V was clipped by 4 bases and J by 5 bases; unmatched bases: 22. CDR1 is MGHRA and CDR2 is YSYEKL in the germline V gene. In DNA form, the CDR3 reads TGCGCCAGCAGCCTTTCACCTACCTTAGGCAGGGGGGGAAGGACTGAAGCTTTCTTT. This gives the protein CASSLSPTLGRGGRTEAFF.

Remarks on this clone: The same CDR3 also results from other DNA sequences found in this sample. The chain employs TRBV5-1 and TRBJ2-1; D is unclear. V gave up 2 bases and J gave up 4 bases, with 10 bases separating them. The CDR3 length is 14 residues. Germline-derived CDR1 and CDR2 are SGHRS and YFSETQ. CDR3: CASSFDRDYNEQFF. The CDR3 DNA follows: TGCGCCAGCAGCTTTGATAGGGATTACAATGAGCAGTTCTTC.

The chain carries TRBV6-5 and TRBJ2-3; D call uncertain. V lost 3 bases and J 6 bases, leaving 13 bases between the germline ends. The CDR3 extends over 14 amino acids. Germline CDR1 and CDR2: MNHEY and SVGAGI. In DNA, the CDR3 is TGTGCCAGCAGTTATAGACCCGGATGGGATACGCAGTATTTT. Amino acid sequence: CASSYRPGWDTQYF.

The chain links TRBV6-6 to TRBJ1-1, with no clear D. The CDR3 runs to 15 residues. Per germline, CDR1 MNHNY and CDR2 SVGAGI (reference sequence). Trimming removed 2 bases from V and 6 bases from J, with 16 bases in between. The CDR3 DNA sequence: TGTGCCAGCAGTTACGGTGGCCAGATCTCCCCTGAAGCTTTCTTT. It is translated as CASSYGGQISPEAFF.

The chain couples TRBV27 to TRBJ2-1; D unclear. The CDR3 contains 15 residues. Germline V gives CDR1 MNHEY, CDR2 SMNVEV (reference sequence). Trimming removed 6 bases from V and 0 bases from J, with 12 bases in between. The CDR3 loop is CASSLQPSSYNEQFF. In DNA, the CDR3 is TGTGCCAGCAGCCTCCAACCGAGCTCCTACAATGAGCAGTTCTTC.

The gene calls are TRBV7-6 and TRBJ1-1, with D possibly matching TRBD1 (6 bases). CDR3 size: 13 residues. The germline V gene has CDR1 SGHVS and CDR2 FNYEAQ. Trimming removed 9 bases at V and 0 bases at J, with 11 bases between. CDR3 loop: CASVGQLNTEAFF. In DNA, the CDR3 is TGTGCCAGTGTGGGACAATTGAACACTGAAGCTTTCTTT.

The chain uses TRBV13 and TRBJ2-3; D not certain. CDR3 size: 16 residues. Germline V lookup: CDR1 PRHDT, CDR2 FYEKMQ (reference sequence). V was shortened by 1 base and J by 0 bases, with 11 bases between the two germline ends. Here the CDR3 DNA reads TGTGCCAGCAGCTTAGCCCGAGTTCGCAGCACAGATACGCAGTATTTT. Translation: CASSLARVRSTDTQYF.

The rearrangement links TRBV5-8 to TRBJ2-6; D not certain. The germline CDR1 and CDR2 sequences are SGHTS and YDEGEE. CDR3 length: 18 amino acids. V gave up 4 bases and J gave up 0 bases, with 17 bases separating them. CDR3 nucleotides: TGTGCCAGCAGCCATAAAAGGGCTGTAACCTCTGGGGCCAACGTCCTGACTTTC. It specifies CASSHKRAVTSGANVLTF. Full variable domain (rest looked up from reference TRBV5-8 and TRBJ2-6): EAGVTQSPTHLIKTRGQQATLRCSPISGHTSVYWYQQALGLGLQFLLWYDEGEERNRGNFPPRFSGRQFPNYSSELNVNALELEDSALYLCASSHKRAVTSGANVLTFGAGSRLTVL.

The chain carries TRBV7-7 and TRBJ2-5, with 9 positions matching TRBD2. The CDR3 length is 16 residues. V was clipped by 0 bases and J by 5 bases; unmatched bases: 7. CDR1 is SSHAT and CDR2 is FNYEAQ in the germline V gene (reference sequence). CDR3 in amino acids: CASSLAATSGGETQYF. CDR3 DNA sequence: TGTGCCAGCAGCTTAGCTGCGACTAGCGGTGGGGAGACCCAGTACTTC. The whole variable domain, filled in from reference TRBV7-7 and TRBJ2-5, reads GAGVSQSPRYKVTKRGQDVTLRCDPISSHATLYWYQQALGQGPEFLTYFNYEAQPDKSGLPSDRFSAERPEGSISTLTIQRTEQRDSAMYRCASSLAATSGGETQYFGPGTRLLVL.

Points on this clone: This could be a read error, since a much larger clone is one nucleotide away. This chain links TRBV6-8 with TRBJ2-2, with D tentatively TRBD1 (5 bases). Between the trimmed V and J ends, which lost 5 bases and 5 bases, there was a span of 15 bases. The germline gives CDR1 MNHGY, CDR2 SAAAGT. The CDR3 length is 15 residues. CDR3 DNA sequence: TGTGCCAGCAGTGAGCCCCCGGACACGACCGGGGAGCTGTTTTTT. Translated: CASSEPPDTTGELFF.

This rearrangement joins TRBV6-5 to TRBJ2-7; possible D gene TRBD2, 6 bases. This CDR3 comprises 14 residues. Germline CDR1 is MNHEY and CDR2 is SVGAGI. Trimming took 8 bases from V and 1 from J, leaving 15 bases between them. CDR3 bases: TGTGCCAGCCGCGGGGCAGGGACTTCCTACGAGCAGTACTTC. This sequence encodes CASRGAGTSYEQYF.

V gene TRBV4-3 combines with J gene TRBJ2-6; D remains unclear. Germline V gene lookup returns CDR1 LGHNA and CDR2 YSLEER. The V end lost 1 base, the J end lost 3 bases, and 4 bases lay between the germline ends. There are 14 residues in the CDR3. The CDR3 is CASSQGDGANVLTF. The CDR3 bases are TGCGCCAGCAGCCAAGGAGATGGGGCCAACGTCCTGACTTTC.

This chain joins TRBV6-1 and TRBJ2-1, with D unresolved. The CDR3 loop spans 15 amino acids. Germline V lookup: CDR1 MNHNS, CDR2 SASEGT. Trimming took off 2 bases at V and 8 bases at J, with 16 bases between the two ends. This CDR3 is CASSEWAELFHEQFF. In nucleotides, the CDR3 is TGTGCCAGCAGTGAATGGGCCGAACTATTCCATGAGCAGTTCTTC.

The chain has TRBV14 and TRBJ1-2; 8 nucleotides line up with TRBD1. Germline-derived CDR1 and CDR2 are SGHDN and FVKESK. The length of the CDR3 is 15 residues. The ends lost 6 bases at V and 3 bases at J; junction bases unmatched: 9. The CDR3 DNA reads as TGTGCCAGCAGACGCCAGTGGGGACAGGACTATGGCTACACCTTC. This codes for CASRRQWGQDYGYTF.

This sequence joins TRBV6-4 and TRBJ2-3; TRBD2 aligns across 11 bases. J was trimmed by 2 bases and V by 1 base; bases with no gene match: 2. CDR1 is MRHNA and CDR2 is SNTAGT in the germline V gene. The CDR3 is made up of 16 amino acids. CDR3 region: CASSDLAGGPTDTQYF. The CDR3 region has the DNA TGTGCCAGCAGTGACTTAGCGGGAGGGCCCACAGATACGCAGTATTTT.

This chain uses TRBV29-1 with TRBJ2-2; D unclear. The V and J ends lost 5 bases and 4 bases respectively, with 11 bases between them. This CDR3 is 13 amino acids long. Per the germline V gene, CDR1 is SQVTM and CDR2 is ANQGSEA. CDR3: CSVRQGLTGELFF. In DNA, the CDR3 is TGCAGCGTTCGACAAGGGCTCACCGGGGAGCTGTTTTTT.

The chain couples TRBV10-3 to TRBJ1-3; D is unresolved. This CDR3 contains 16 residues. The V gene's germline CDR1 is ENHRY and CDR2 SYGVKD. Trimming left V 4 bases short and J 0 bases short, with 13 bases between. DNA for the CDR3: TGTGCCATCAGTGGGAATCTCAGGAGCTCTGGAAACACCATATATTTT. Translation gives CAISGNLRSSGNTIYF.

The rearrangement links TRBV9 to TRBJ2-5; D tentatively reads TRBD1 or TRBD2 (5 bases each). CDR3 size: 17 residues. Germline V gene sequence: CDR1 SGDLS, CDR2 YYNGEE. V was trimmed by 3 bases and J by 2 bases, leaving 20 bases between them. As DNA, the CDR3 is TGTGCCAGCAGCGCTATGTCAACAACGGGGCCTCAAGAGACCCAGTACTTC. Its protein is CASSAMSTTGPQETQYF.

J is TRBJ2-3 and V is TRBV5-1; 9 bases map to TRBD1. Germline assignment: CDR1 SGHRS and CDR2 YFSETQ. The CDR3 spans 15 residues. The V segment lost 0 bases and the J segment 5 bases; nucleotides outside the gene matches: 4. The CDR3 reads CASSLEQGAIDTQYF. The CDR3 coding sequence is TGCGCCAGCAGCTTGGAACAGGGGGCGATAGATACGCAGTATTTT.

The rearrangement joins TRBV19 to TRBJ2-4; unclear D gene. Germline assignment: CDR1 LNHDA and CDR2 SQIVND (reference sequence). The CDR3 runs to 14 residues. The V gene lost 1 base and the J gene lost 7 bases, with 11 bases spanning the gap. CDR3 sequence (DNA): TGTGCCAGTAGTATAGCTCTGGTTTTTAACATTCAGTACTTC. The encoded protein is CASSIALVFNIQYF. Based on the CDR3 plus reference TRBV19 and TRBJ2-4, the full variable domain is DGGITQSPKYLFRKEGQNVTLSCEQNLNHDAMYWYRQDPGQGLRLIYYSQIVNDFQKGDIAEGYSVSREKKESFPLTVTSAQKNPTAFYLCASSIALVFNIQYFGAGTRLSVL.

Of note for this clone: A single base separates this from a much larger clone, so it may be a read error. The chain employs TRBV4-2 and TRBJ1-6; no firm D call. V dropped 0 bases and J dropped 7 bases, with 4 bases sitting between them. The CDR3 is 13 residues long. CDR1 LGHNA and CDR2 YNFKEQ come from the germline V gene. The CDR3 is CASSQDANSPLHF. CDR3 nucleotide sequence: TGTGCCAGCAGCCAAGATGCAAATTCACCCCTCCACTTT.